The 5 T cell receptor beta chains listed next were all sequenced from one sample in a study of blood T cell repertoires in COVID-19. Assay used: immunoSEQ multiplex PCR; TCRdb lists only in-frame clones, some missing. There are about 230,000 clones in the sample; roughly 83% occur only once, and more than 25% lies in the top ten. What was sequenced was peripheral blood. The receptors originated from a man aged 35-49 years with acute or convalescent COVID-19.

This chain joins TRBV6-2 or TRBV6-3 and TRBJ2-7, with D tentatively TRBD2 (7 bases). Germline V gene lookup returns CDR1 MNHEY and CDR2 SVGEGT. Trimming shortened V by 2 bases and J by 2 bases, and 10 bases separated the two germline ends. CDR3 length: 14 residues. CDR3 protein: CASSYGGGPYEQYF. CDR3 sequence (DNA): TGTGCCAGCAGTTACGGGGGGGGCCCCTACGAGCAGTACTTC.

There are a few counts of this clone. The rearrangement joins TRBV27 to TRBJ2-1, with TRBD1 identical over 7 bases. Per the germline V gene, CDR1 is MNHEY and CDR2 is SMNVEV (reference sequence). The CDR3 contains 16 residues. V lost 2 bases, J lost 4 bases, and 8 bases stayed unmatched. The CDR3 bases are TGTGCCAGCAGTTTACAGACAGGGAATATTTACAATGAGCAGTTCTTC. Its translation: CASSLQTGNIYNEQFF.

The chain is built from TRBV14 and TRBJ2-7; 7 bases are shared with TRBD2. CDR3 length equals 18 residues. Germline CDR1 is SGHDN and CDR2 is FVKESK. V lost 0 bases, J lost 2 bases, and 13 bases stayed unmatched. CDR3 in amino acids: CASSQDRSSGNDPYEQYF. CDR3 nucleotides: TGTGCCAGCAGCCAAGATCGGTCTAGCGGCAATGACCCCTACGAGCAGTACTTC.

The chain couples TRBV20-1 to TRBJ2-7; 9 bases align to TRBD2. The V and J ends lost 3 bases and 3 bases, in that order; junction bases with no gene match: 12. The CDR3 loop spans 16 amino acids. Germline lookup yields CDR1 DFQATT and CDR2 SNEGSKA (reference sequence). The DNA for the CDR3 is TGCAGTGCTAGTGAACCTAGCGGGACCCGTTTCTACGAGCAGTACTTC. The encoded protein is CSASEPSGTRFYEQYF.

The V gene is TRBV7-9, the J gene TRBJ1-6, with 7 nucleotides matching TRBD1. The CDR3 is 14 residues long. The V and J ends lost 3 bases and 8 bases, in that order; junction bases with no gene match: 4. CDR1 is SEHNR and CDR2 is FQNEAQ in the germline V gene (reference sequence). CDR3 in amino acids: CASSLWDRDSPLHF. The CDR3 DNA reads as TGTGCCAGCAGCTTGTGGGACAGAGATTCACCCCTCCACTTT.